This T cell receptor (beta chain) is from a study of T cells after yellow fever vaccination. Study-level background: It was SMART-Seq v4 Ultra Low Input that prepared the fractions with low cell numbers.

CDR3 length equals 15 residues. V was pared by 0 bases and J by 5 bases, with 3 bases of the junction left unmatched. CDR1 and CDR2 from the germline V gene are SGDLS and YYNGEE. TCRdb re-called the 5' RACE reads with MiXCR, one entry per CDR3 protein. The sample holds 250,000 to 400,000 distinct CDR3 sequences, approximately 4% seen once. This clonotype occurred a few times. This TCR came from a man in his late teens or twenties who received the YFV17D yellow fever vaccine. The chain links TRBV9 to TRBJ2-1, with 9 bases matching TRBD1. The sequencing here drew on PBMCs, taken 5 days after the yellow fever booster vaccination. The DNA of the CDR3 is TGTGCCAGCAGCGTAGTGGGACAGGGTAACAATGAGCAGTTCTTC. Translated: CASSVVGQGNNEQFF.